Listed below are T cell receptor beta chains from one sample, sequenced in a study of cytomegalovirus exposure and HLA in healthy donors. Clones were sequenced by immunoSEQ multiplex PCR, and TCRdb holds only the in-frame ones, with some missing. The data contain about 150,000 clones, about three quarters of them singletons. The sequenced sample was PBMCs. Receptor source: a male donor in good health and CMV-seronegative. Each CDR3 is given with its conserved first and last residue. The D gene is left open where the match is weak. Part of the rows lack a size; the others show once, few, many or a class for expanded clones.

TRBV25-1	TRBD2	TRBJ2-3	14	NA	CASSAAGRTDTQYF	TGTGCCAGCAGTGCAGCGGGACGCACAGATACGCAGTATTTT
TRBV2	TRBD2	TRBJ2-1	15	NA	CASSEGLAGSEKQFF	TGTGCCAGCAGTGAGGGGCTAGCGGGATCCGAGAAGCAGTTCTTC
TRBV6-5	NA	TRBJ2-1	14	few	CASSRIQGSDEQFF	TGTGCCAGCAGTAGGATCCAGGGGAGTGATGAGCAGTTCTTC
TRBV18	NA	TRBJ1-2	13	NA	CASSLRGGNGYTF	TGTGCCAGCTCACTACGGGGCGGGAATGGCTACACCTTC
TRBV7-3	TRBD2	TRBJ2-1	17	NA	CASSLEVREGPHNEQFF	TGTGCCAGCAGCTTAGAGGTGCGGGAGGGCCCCCACAATGAGCAGTTCTTC
TRBV7-9	TRBD1	TRBJ1-2	15	NA	CASSSPGTGGRGYTF	TGTGCCAGCAGCAGCCCCGGGACAGGGGGCCGAGGCTACACCTTC
TRBV7-9	TRBD1	TRBJ1-2	16	NA	CAGTASLNSPNYGYTF	TGTGCCGGGACAGCGTCACTCAATTCCCCTAACTATGGCTACACCTTC
TRBV5-1	NA	TRBJ1-1	14	NA	CASSLTVLNTEAFF	TGCGCCAGCAGCTTGACAGTTCTAAACACTGAAGCTTTCTTT
TRBV2	NA	TRBJ1-4	15	NA	CASRLDSPTNEKLFF	TGTGCCAGCAGACTGGACTCTCCAACTAATGAAAAACTGTTTTTT
TRBV29-1	TRBD1	TRBJ1-3	13	once	CSASQGGGNTIYF	TGCAGCGCCTCACAGGGGGGTGGAAACACCATATATTTT
TRBV6-1	NA	TRBJ2-7	13	NA	CAGSETLAYEQYF	TGTGCCGGCAGCGAGACTCTGGCTTACGAGCAGTACTTC
TRBV18	NA	TRBJ1-1	13	NA	CASSQDMNTEAFF	TGTGCCAGCTCACAAGACATGAACACTGAAGCTTTCTTT
TRBV27	NA	TRBJ1-1	13	NA	CASSPRTGHEAFF	TGTGCCAGCAGCCCACGCACAGGTCATGAAGCTTTCTTT
TRBV27	TRBD1	TRBJ1-2	17	NA	CASSLLGGATGGHGYTF	TGTGCCAGCAGTTTACTTGGGGGGGCGACAGGGGGCCATGGCTACACCTTC
TRBV2	TRBD2	TRBJ2-1	17	NA	CASRRQRGLAGYNEQFF	TGTGCCAGCAGAAGACAAAGGGGTCTAGCGGGTTACAATGAGCAGTTCTTC
TRBV5-1	TRBD1	TRBJ1-3	15	NA	CASRDRGLTGNTIYF	TGCGCCAGCAGAGACAGGGGGCTGACTGGAAACACCATATATTTT
TRBV5-1	NA	TRBJ2-2	16	NA	CASSPRTAPNTGELFF	TGCGCCAGCAGCCCGCGGACAGCCCCGAACACCGGGGAGCTGTTTTTT
TRBV27	NA	TRBJ1-1	14	NA	CASIGSGQNTEAFF	TGTGCCAGCATCGGATCGGGACAAAACACTGAAGCTTTCTTT
TRBV10-3	TRBD1	TRBJ1-6	14	NA	CAIGGQGGNSPLHF	TGTGCCATAGGCGGACAGGGTGGCAATTCACCCCTCCACTTT
TRBV19	TRBD2	TRBJ2-1	15	few	CASTLGAGGYNEQFF	TGTGCCAGTACCCTGGGGGCGGGGGGCTACAATGAGCAGTTCTTC
TRBV5-4	NA	TRBJ1-6	12	NA	CASSNRNSPLHF	TGTGCCAGCAGCAACAGGAATTCACCCCTCCACTTT
TRBV9	NA	TRBJ2-3	13	NA	CASSASVPDTQYF	TGTGCCAGCAGCGCTAGCGTCCCAGATACGCAGTATTTT
TRBV21-1	NA	TRBJ2-1	19	few	CASSNPRTSGRARDNEQFF	TGTGCCAGCAGCAATCCTAGGACTAGCGGGAGGGCCAGGGACAATGAGCAGTTCTTC
TRBV12-5	TRBD1	TRBJ2-4	14	NA	CASGLGGTDWIQYF	TGTGCTAGTGGTTTGGGGGGGACAGATTGGATTCAGTACTTC
TRBV4-1	NA	TRBJ1-3	15	few	CASSQADSFRNTIYF	TGCGCCAGCAGCCAAGCGGACAGTTTCAGAAACACCATATATTTT
TRBV13	TRBD1	TRBJ2-2	17	NA	CASSLGAGGLDTGELFF	TGTGCCAGCAGCTTAGGGGCAGGGGGTTTGGACACCGGGGAGCTGTTTTTT
TRBV5-6	NA	TRBJ2-3	15	once	CASSLRLVSADTQYF	TGTGCCAGCAGCTTGCGACTAGTATCGGCAGATACGCAGTATTTT
TRBV30	NA	TRBJ1-1	13	NA	CAWSGGGGTEAFF	TGTGCCTGGAGTGGGGGCGGGGGGACTGAAGCTTTCTTT
TRBV2	TRBD2	TRBJ2-7	20	NA	CASSAGLGLAGGYRSYEQYF	TGTGCCAGCAGTGCGGGACTTGGACTAGCGGGAGGGTATAGGTCCTACGAGCAGTACTTC
TRBV6-1	NA	TRBJ2-5	16	NA	CASSDQPLAPQETQYF	TGTGCCAGCAGTGACCAACCCTTAGCGCCTCAAGAGACCCAGTACTTC
TRBV5-4	TRBD1	TRBJ2-7	14	NA	CASSFGQENYEQYF	TGTGCCAGCAGCTTCGGACAGGAAAACTACGAGCAGTACTTC
TRBV18	NA	TRBJ2-7	13	NA	CASSPTDITAQYF	TGTGCCAGCTCACCAACAGACATTACCGCGCAGTACTTC
TRBV10-3	NA	TRBJ2-1	12	NA	CAISGESTEQFF	TGTGCCATCAGTGGAGAGTCCACTGAGCAGTTCTTC
TRBV7-3	NA	TRBJ1-2	14	NA	CASSSARTGSGYTF	TGTGCCAGCAGCTCCGCCAGAACAGGGTCCGGCTACACCTTC
TRBV19	TRBD2	TRBJ2-3	13	NA	CASKLAGRDTQYF	TGTGCCAGTAAATTAGCGGGACGAGATACGCAGTATTTT
TRBV6-1	TRBD2	TRBJ2-1	15	NA	CASSELAGSYNEQFF	TGTGCCAGCAGTGAACTAGCGGGGTCCTACAATGAGCAGTTCTTC
TRBV4-1	TRBD1	TRBJ1-2	17	NA	CASSQQVAGGSNYGYTF	TGCGCCAGCAGCCAACAAGTTGCAGGGGGCTCCAACTATGGCTACACCTTC
TRBV5-8	TRBD1	TRBJ1-1	11	NA	CASRWDRDAFF	TGTGCCAGCAGGTGGGACAGGGATGCTTTCTTT
TRBV30	NA	TRBJ2-5	13	NA	CAWSVTGRETQYF	TGTGCCTGGAGTGTTACAGGGAGAGAGACCCAGTACTTC
TRBV4-1	TRBD2	TRBJ2-7	16	NA	CASSPRRGLAAYEQYF	TGCGCCAGCAGCCCTCGTCGGGGACTAGCGGCCTACGAGCAGTACTTC
TRBV7-9	TRBD1	TRBJ2-2	17	NA	CASSPQGTGSYTGELFF	TGTGCCAGCAGCCCGCAGGGGACAGGGAGTTACACCGGGGAGCTGTTTTTT
TRBV19	NA	TRBJ2-7	14	few	CASSIIGSSYEQYF	TGTGCCAGTAGTATAATCGGGAGCTCCTACGAGCAGTACTTC
TRBV5-6	NA	TRBJ1-6	19	NA	CASSPMGGGRFSYNSPLHF	TGTGCCAGCAGCCCCATGGGGGGGGGCAGGTTTTCCTATAATTCACCCCTCCACTTT
TRBV27	NA	TRBJ1-5	14	NA	CASSSLGGNQPQHF	TGTGCCAGCAGTTCACTCGGGGGGAATCAGCCCCAGCATTTT
TRBV7-2	NA	TRBJ2-7	15	NA	CASSSRGSLTYEQYF	TGTGCCAGCAGCTCGCGGGGTTCGCTTACCTACGAGCAGTACTTC
TRBV19	NA	TRBJ2-3	13	few	CASSYTSTDTQYF	TGTGCCAGTAGTTACACAAGCACAGATACGCAGTATTTT
TRBV2	TRBD2	TRBJ2-1	13	NA	CASRRGAQDEQFF	TGTGCCAGCAGGCGGGGGGCACAGGATGAGCAGTTCTTC
TRBV5-4	NA	TRBJ1-1	13	NA	CASKGPSSTEAFF	TGTGCCAGCAAGGGGCCATCAAGCACTGAAGCTTTCTTT
TRBV6-5	TRBD1	TRBJ2-3	14	NA	CASFGRGSTDTQYF	TGTGCCAGCTTTGGCAGGGGGAGTACAGATACGCAGTATTTT
TRBV5-6	NA	TRBJ2-1	13	NA	CASSDRPPASLFF	TGTGCCAGCTCCGATAGGCCCCCAGCTAGTCTGTTCTTC
TRBV7-2	NA	TRBJ1-5	16	few	CASSPEAGGRYRPQHF	TGTGCCAGCAGCCCCGAGGCCGGGGGGAGGTATCGACCCCAGCATTTT
TRBV6-6	NA	TRBJ2-7	14	NA	CASSRETAAYEQYF	TGTGCCAGCAGCCGGGAGACCGCTGCCTACGAGCAGTACTTC
TRBV7-8	TRBD1	TRBJ1-2	18	NA	CASSPTGTGEGWIYGYTF	TGTGCCAGCAGCCCGACCGGGACAGGGGAAGGGTGGATCTATGGCTACACCTTC
TRBV4-1	NA	TRBJ1-4	15	few	CASSQDGLGGEKLFF	TGCGCCAGCAGCCAAGACGGATTAGGGGGTGAAAAACTGTTTTTT